Following are 20 T cell receptor beta chains from one sample sequenced in a study of graft-versus-host responses after intestinal transplantation. Sequenced by immunoSEQ multiplex PCR; TCRdb stores in-frame clones only, minus some. The sample lists about 100,000 clones, roughly 84% occurring once. These TCRs are of unknown antigen specificity. The sample in question was unstimulated CD4+ T cells sorted from spleen or lymph node cells, obtained before transplant. The receptors were gathered from a human donor who was the organ donor for an intestinal transplant.

This clone occurred once. The V gene is TRBV30, the J gene TRBJ1-6; D not certain. Germline lookup yields CDR1 GTSNPN and CDR2 SVGIG (reference sequence). The CDR3 consists of 14 residues. Trimming took 0 bases from V and 9 from J, leaving 12 bases between them. The CDR3 nucleotides read TGTGCCTGGAGTGTAGTGGCTTCGGGTTCACCCCTCCACTTT. It yields the protein CAWSVVASGSPLHF.

The rearrangement links TRBV9 to TRBJ2-7; TRBD2 matches at 7 bases. Per germline, CDR1 SGDLS and CDR2 YYNGEE. With 0 bases clipped from V and 4 bases from J, the junction kept 10 bases outside the gene matches. This CDR3 is 16 amino acids long. The CDR3 nucleotides are TGTGCCAGCAGCGTAGGGGGGGGAGAGGGAGGGTACGAGCAGTACTTC. Translating it yields CASSVGGGEGGYEQYF. Looking up the rest from reference TRBV9 and TRBJ2-7 gives the full variable domain: DSGVTQTPKHLITATGQRVTLRCSPRSGDLSVYWYQQSLDQGLQFLIQYYNGEERAKGNILERFSAQQFPDLHSELNLSSLELGDSALYFCASSVGGGEGGYEQYFGPGTRLTVT.

The rearrangement links TRBV10-2 to TRBJ2-1; D gene uncertain. The V and J ends lost 5 bases and 4 bases respectively, with 6 bases between them. From germline, CDR1 is WSHSY and CDR2 SAAADI. This CDR3 is 12 amino acids long. The CDR3 coding sequence is TGCGCCAGCAGTCTCGGATACAATGAGCAGTTCTTC. It specifies CASSLGYNEQFF.

The gene calls are TRBV2 and TRBJ1-1, with 10 bases that match TRBD1. The V gene end was trimmed by 6 bases and the J gene end by 5 bases; junction bases not matched to a gene: 3. The CDR3 sequence is 13 residues long. Germline V lookup: CDR1 SNHLY, CDR2 FYNNEI. CDR3 in amino acids: CASRTGGGTEAFF. For the CDR3, the DNA is TGTGCCAGCAGGACAGGGGGCGGTACTGAAGCTTTCTTT.

The chain is built from TRBV18 and TRBJ2-5; 10 bases agree with TRBD1. The CDR3 spans 16 residues. Trimming at V came to 6 bases and at J to 4 bases, leaving 11 bases not matched to a gene. CDR1 KGHSH and CDR2 LQKENI come from the germline V gene. CDR3 region: CASSLGDRGSGETQYF. In DNA form, the CDR3 reads TGTGCCAGCTCTCTAGGGGACAGGGGATCCGGAGAGACCCAGTACTTC.

The chain recombines TRBV5-1 with TRBJ2-2; 13 bases map to TRBD2. The J segment lost 0 bases and the V segment lost 2 bases, leaving 4 bases of the junction unmatched. This CDR3 spans 18 amino acids. CDR1 is SGHRS, CDR2 YFSETQ, per germline. This CDR3 reads CASSFRLAGGSNTGELFF. DNA of the CDR3: TGCGCCAGCAGCTTCAGACTAGCGGGGGGCTCGAACACCGGGGAGCTGTTTTTT.

The gene calls are TRBV7-5 and TRBJ1-1. TRBV7-5 is termed a pseudogene. The CDR3 consists of 15 residues. In DNA, the CDR3 is TGTGTCAGAAGCGATCGGCGGGGGCCGAACACTGAAGCTTTCTTT. Protein: CVRSDRRGPNTEAFF.

A single count supports this clone. J is TRBJ2-7 and V is TRBV18, with 8 positions matching TRBD1. V shed 5 bases and J 2 bases; nucleotides not matched to a gene: 8. The CDR3 length is 15 residues. The germline gives CDR1 KGHSH, CDR2 LQKENI. Here the CDR3 DNA reads TGTGCCAGCTCATACCAACAGGGGGGCCCCTACGAGCAGTACTTC. Translating gives CASSYQQGGPYEQYF. The full variable domain, its missing parts supplied by reference TRBV18 and TRBJ2-7, is NAGVMQNPRHLVRRRGQEARLRCSPMKGHSHVYWYRQLPEEGLKFMVYLQKENIIDESGMPKERFSAEFPKEGPSILRIQQVVRGDSAAYFCASSYQQGGPYEQYFGPGTRLTVT.

This clone was picked up a small number of times. CDR3 protein: CASSYSMAGIQETQYF. The CDR3, as DNA: TGTGCCAGCAGTTACTCGATGGCAGGGATCCAAGAGACCCAGTACTTC. The chain recombines TRBV6-6 with TRBJ2-5, with D possibly being TRBD1 (5 bases). Deletions cut 0 bases from V and 1 base from J, with 12 bases between. Germline V gene lookup returns CDR1 MNHNY and CDR2 SVGAGI (reference sequence). CDR3 length: 16 residues.

A remark on this clone: This same CDR3 is encoded by further DNA sequences in the sample. This rearrangement joins TRBV30 to TRBJ2-3; the match to TRBD2 covers 7 bases. This CDR3 has 13 residues. Germline V gene lookup returns CDR1 GTSNPN and CDR2 SVGIG (reference sequence). J gave up 1 base and V 3 bases, and 1 base lay outside the gene matches. The DNA of the CDR3 is TGTGCCTGGAGACGGGGGGGCACAGATACGCAGTATTTT. Amino acids: CAWRRGGTDTQYF.

The chain combines TRBV19 with TRBJ2-6; D is undetermined. CDR1 is LNHDA, CDR2 SQIVND, per germline (reference sequence). This CDR3 is built from 15 residues. Trimming shortened V by 5 bases and J by 0 bases, and 8 bases separated the two germline ends. This CDR3 is CASSQQPSGANVLTF. As DNA, the CDR3 is TGTGCCAGTAGTCAACAGCCCTCTGGGGCCAACGTCCTGACTTTC. Full variable domain (missing parts from reference TRBV19 and TRBJ2-6): DGGITQSPKYLFRKEGQNVTLSCEQNLNHDAMYWYRQDPGQGLRLIYYSQIVNDFQKGDIAEGYSVSREKKESFPLTVTSAQKNPTAFYLCASSQQPSGANVLTFGAGSRLTVL.

The chain joins TRBV15 to TRBJ1-3; no reliable D call. Per germline, CDR1 LNHNV and CDR2 YYDKDF (reference sequence). This CDR3 contains 15 residues. Between the trimmed V and J ends, which lost 0 bases and 2 bases, there was a span of 8 bases. The CDR3 DNA reads as TGTGCCACCAGCAGAGATCTGGGAACTGGAAACACCATATATTTT. This encodes CATSRDLGTGNTIYF.

This chain connects TRBV10-3 to TRBJ2-1; 9 positions agree with TRBD1. The CDR3 is made up of 13 amino acids. CDR1 is ENHRY, CDR2 SYGVKD, per germline. V lost 10 bases and J lost 4; bases outside the gene matches: 5. The CDR3 spells CATVDRGYNEQFF. CDR3 bases: TGTGCCACCGTTGACAGGGGGTACAATGAGCAGTTCTTC.

The V and J genes are TRBV6-1 and TRBJ2-5; no clear D. Germline values: CDR1 MNHNS, CDR2 SASEGT. There are 15 residues in the CDR3. Trimming shortened V by 2 bases and J by 1 base, and 11 bases separated the two germline ends. The CDR3 spells CASSESVGSQETQYF. Written as DNA, the CDR3 is TGTGCCAGCAGTGAATCCGTGGGCAGCCAAGAGACCCAGTACTTC.

This clone was seen just once. The CDR3 nucleotides are TGTGCCAGCAGCAAATCAAGAGGCGGCTACACCTTC. This codes for CASSKSRGGYTF. The chain couples TRBV25-1 to TRBJ1-2; no clear D. V was clipped by 6 bases and J by 8 bases, with 13 bases between them. CDR3 length equals 12 residues. CDR1 is MGHDK and CDR2 is SYGVNS in the germline V gene.

V and J are TRBV19 and TRBJ1-5, with D hard to call. Deletions cut 4 bases from V and 7 bases from J, with 14 bases between. Germline CDR1 and CDR2: LNHDA and SQIVND (reference sequence). The CDR3 extends over 14 amino acids. For the CDR3, the DNA is TGTGCCAGTAGTAATGTACCGAGCGGGCAGCCCCAGCATTTT. Its protein product is CASSNVPSGQPQHF.

This sequence joins TRBV28 and TRBJ1-5; D perhaps matches TRBD1 (6 bases). V shed 8 bases and J shed 6 bases, with 23 bases lying between them. This CDR3 contains 16 residues. Looked up from germline, CDR1 is MDHEN and CDR2 is SYDVKM. This CDR3 reads CASGVGGGLMSQPQHF. The DNA of the CDR3 is TGTGCCAGCGGCGTTGGAGGGGGTCTAATGAGTCAGCCCCAGCATTTT.

The V gene is TRBV9, the J gene TRBJ1-1; D is ambiguous. Looked up from germline, CDR1 is SGDLS and CDR2 is YYNGEE. The germline V and J ends were trimmed by 6 bases and 2 bases, with 26 bases remaining between them. The CDR3 extends over 18 amino acids. In nucleotides, the CDR3 is TGTGCCAGCACCCCATCACCTTACGGGTTGTTGGAAAACACTGAAGCTTTCTTT. Its protein is CASTPSPYGLLENTEAFF.

This clone was seen only once. V is TRBV5-1 and J is TRBJ2-4; tentative D call: TRBD2 (6 bases). The CDR3 runs to 15 residues. The V gene's germline CDR1 is SGHRS and CDR2 YFSETQ. With 0 bases removed from V and 3 bases from J, the gap between germline ends came to 10 bases. The CDR3 spells CASSLGGAGKNIQYF. In DNA form, the CDR3 reads TGCGCCAGCAGCTTGGGCGGGGCTGGCAAAAACATTCAGTACTTC.

A single count supports this clone. The chain links TRBV19 to TRBJ1-1; possibly TRBD1 for D (6 bases). The CDR3 runs to 14 residues. The germline CDR1 and CDR2 sequences are LNHDA and SQIVND (reference sequence). V lost 7 bases to trimming and J lost 3 bases, with 15 bases between them. The CDR3 region is CASKEADRDTEAFF. DNA of the CDR3: TGTGCCAGTAAAGAAGCGGACAGAGACACTGAAGCTTTCTTT.